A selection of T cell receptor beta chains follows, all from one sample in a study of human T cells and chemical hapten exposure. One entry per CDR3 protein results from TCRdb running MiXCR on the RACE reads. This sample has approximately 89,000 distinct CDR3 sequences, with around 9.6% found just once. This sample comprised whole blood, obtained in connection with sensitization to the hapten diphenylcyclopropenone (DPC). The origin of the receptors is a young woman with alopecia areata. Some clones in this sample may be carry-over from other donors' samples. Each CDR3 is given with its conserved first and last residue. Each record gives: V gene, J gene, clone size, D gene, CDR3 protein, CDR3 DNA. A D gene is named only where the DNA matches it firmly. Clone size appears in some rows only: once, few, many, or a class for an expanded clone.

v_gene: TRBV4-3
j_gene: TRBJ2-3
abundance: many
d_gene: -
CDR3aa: CASSQDRQANTDTQYF
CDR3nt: TGCGCCAGCAGCCAAGATAGGCAGGCAAACACAGATACGCAGTATTTT

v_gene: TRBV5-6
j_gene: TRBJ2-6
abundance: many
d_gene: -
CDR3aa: CASRLQSSGANVLTF
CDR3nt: TGTGCCAGCAGGCTACAGAGCTCTGGGGCCAACGTCCTGACTTTC

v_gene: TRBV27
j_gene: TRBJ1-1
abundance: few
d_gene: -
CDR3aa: CASRRGLRNTEAFF
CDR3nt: TGTGCCAGCAGGCGGGGACTGAGGAACACTGAAGCTTTCTTT

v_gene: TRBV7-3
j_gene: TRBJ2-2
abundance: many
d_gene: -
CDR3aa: CASSHSSHGELFF
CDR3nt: TGTGCCAGCAGCCATTCTAGTCACGGGGAGCTGTTTTTT

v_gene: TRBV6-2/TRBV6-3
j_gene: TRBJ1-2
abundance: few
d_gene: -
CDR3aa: CASSYERYGYTF
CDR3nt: TGTGCCAGCAGTTATGAGCGCTATGGCTACACCTTC

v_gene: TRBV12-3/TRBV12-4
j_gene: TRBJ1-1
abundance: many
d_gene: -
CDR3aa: CASSFGSRTEAFF
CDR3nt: TGTGCCAGCAGTTTTGGGTCTCGCACTGAAGCTTTCTTT

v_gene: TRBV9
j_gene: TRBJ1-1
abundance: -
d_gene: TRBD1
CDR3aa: CASSAGQGARVAFF
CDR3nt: TGTGCCAGCAGCGCTGGACAGGGGGCAAGGGTGGCTTTCTTT

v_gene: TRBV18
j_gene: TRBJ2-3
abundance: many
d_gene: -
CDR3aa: CASSPPDNTDTQYF
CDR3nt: TGTGCCAGCTCACCGCCGGACAACACAGATACGCAGTATTTT

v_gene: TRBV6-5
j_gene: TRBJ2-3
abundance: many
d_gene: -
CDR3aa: CASSYTRMLSTDTQYF
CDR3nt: TGTGCCAGCAGTTACACCAGGATGCTGAGCACAGATACGCAGTATTTT

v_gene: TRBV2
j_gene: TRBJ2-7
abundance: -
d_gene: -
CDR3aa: CASSFRWESYEQYF
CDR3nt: TGTGCCAGCAGCTTTCGGTGGGAGTCCTACGAGCAGTACTTC

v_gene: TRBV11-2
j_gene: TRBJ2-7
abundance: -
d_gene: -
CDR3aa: CASSLDTHEQYF
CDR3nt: TGTGCCAGCAGCTTAGATACCCACGAGCAGTACTTC

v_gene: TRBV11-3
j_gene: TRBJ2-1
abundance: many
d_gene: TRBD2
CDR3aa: CASSFASSGGYEQFF
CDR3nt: TGTGCCAGCAGCTTTGCGTCTAGCGGGGGCTATGAGCAGTTCTTC

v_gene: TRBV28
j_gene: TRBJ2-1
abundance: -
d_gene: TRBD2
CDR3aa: CASRSPGRPYNEQFF
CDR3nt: TGTGCCAGCAGATCCCCCGGGAGGCCCTACAATGAGCAGTTCTTC

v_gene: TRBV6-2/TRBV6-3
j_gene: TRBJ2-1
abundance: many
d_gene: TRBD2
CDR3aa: CASSSGTSGRNEQFF
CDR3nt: TGTGCCAGCAGCTCCGGGACTAGCGGGAGAAATGAGCAGTTCTTC

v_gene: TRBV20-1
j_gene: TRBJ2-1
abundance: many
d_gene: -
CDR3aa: CSARSGPGQFF
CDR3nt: TGCAGTGCTAGGAGCGGGCCGGGGCAGTTCTTC

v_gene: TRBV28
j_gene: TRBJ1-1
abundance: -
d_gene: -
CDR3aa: CASSSGAGARKFF
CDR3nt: TGTGCCAGCAGCTCGGGCGCAGGGGCGCGCAAATTCTTT

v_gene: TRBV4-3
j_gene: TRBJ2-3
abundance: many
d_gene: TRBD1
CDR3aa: CASSQEAGTGWDTQYF
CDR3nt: TGCGCCAGCAGCCAAGAGGCTGGGACAGGGTGGGATACGCAGTATTTT

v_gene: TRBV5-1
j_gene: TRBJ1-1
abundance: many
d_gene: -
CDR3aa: CASSSGWAPEAFF
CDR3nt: TGCGCCAGCAGCTCTGGCTGGGCTCCTGAAGCTTTCTTT

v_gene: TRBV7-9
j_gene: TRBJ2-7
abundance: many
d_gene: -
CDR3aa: CASISSGTSYEQYF
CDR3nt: TGTGCCAGCATTTCCTCGGGTACTTCCTACGAGCAGTACTTC

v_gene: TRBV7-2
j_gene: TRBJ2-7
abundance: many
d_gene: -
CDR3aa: CASSLLARGEQYF
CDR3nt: TGTGCCAGCAGCTTACTGGCGAGAGGCGAGCAGTACTTC

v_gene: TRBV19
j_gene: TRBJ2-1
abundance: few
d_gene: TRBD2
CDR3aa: CASNRLTGGSRAGGYNEQFF
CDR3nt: TGTGCCAGTAACCGCCTAACGGGAGGATCGAGGGCCGGGGGCTACAATGAGCAGTTCTTC

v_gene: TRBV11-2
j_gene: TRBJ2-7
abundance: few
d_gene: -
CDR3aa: CASSLTPGEQYF
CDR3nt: TGTGCCAGCAGCTTAACCCCGGGCGAGCAGTACTTC

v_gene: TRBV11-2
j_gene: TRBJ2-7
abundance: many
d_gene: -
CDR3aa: CASSLATGPTLYEQYF
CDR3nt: TGTGCCAGCAGCTTAGCGACGGGCCCTACGCTCTACGAGCAGTACTTC

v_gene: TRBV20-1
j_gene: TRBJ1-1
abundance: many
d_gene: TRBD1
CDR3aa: CSARDPRQGSNTEAFF
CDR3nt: TGCAGTGCTAGAGACCCTAGACAGGGGTCGAACACTGAAGCTTTCTTT

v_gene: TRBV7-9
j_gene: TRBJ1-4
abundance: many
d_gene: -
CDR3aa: CASSQNTGGEKLFF
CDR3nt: TGTGCCAGCAGCCAGAACACCGGCGGCGAAAAACTGTTTTTT

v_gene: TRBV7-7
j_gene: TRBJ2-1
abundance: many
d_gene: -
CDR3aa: CASSLREGGPNEQFF
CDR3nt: TGTGCTAGCAGCTTAAGGGAGGGGGGGCCCAATGAGCAGTTCTTC

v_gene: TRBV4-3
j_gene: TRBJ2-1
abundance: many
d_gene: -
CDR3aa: CASSQEAGPSYNEQFF
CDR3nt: TGCGCCAGCAGCCAAGAGGCGGGCCCTTCCTACAATGAGCAGTTCTTC

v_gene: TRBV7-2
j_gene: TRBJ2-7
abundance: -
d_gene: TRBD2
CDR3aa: CASSPGLAGGYLYEQYF
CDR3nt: TGTGCCAGCAGCCCAGGACTAGCGGGAGGCTACCTCTACGAGCAGTACTTC

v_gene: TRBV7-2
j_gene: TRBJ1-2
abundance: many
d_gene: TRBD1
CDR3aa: CASSSQQGSDRYTF
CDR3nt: TGTGCCAGCAGCTCACAACAGGGGTCCGATCGCTACACCTTC

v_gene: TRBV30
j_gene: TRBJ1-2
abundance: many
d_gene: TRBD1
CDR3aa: CAWGQGGYGYTF
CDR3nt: TGTGCCTGGGGACAGGGTGGCTATGGCTACACCTTC

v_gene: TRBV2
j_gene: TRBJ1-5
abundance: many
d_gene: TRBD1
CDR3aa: CASRTGRFGPQHF
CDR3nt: TGTGCCAGCAGGACAGGGAGATTTGGGCCCCAGCATTTT

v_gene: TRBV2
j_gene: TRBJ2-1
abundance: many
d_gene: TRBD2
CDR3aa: CATGTSAYNEQFF
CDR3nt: TGTGCCACCGGGACTAGCGCATACAATGAGCAGTTCTTC

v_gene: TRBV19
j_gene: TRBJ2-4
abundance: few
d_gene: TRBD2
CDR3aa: CASRATSGGLQFVDIQYF
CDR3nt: TGTGCCAGTAGGGCGACTAGCGGGGGCCTCCAATTCGTAGACATTCAGTACTTC

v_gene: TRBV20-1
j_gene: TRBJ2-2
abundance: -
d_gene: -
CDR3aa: CSTGAAGELFF
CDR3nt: TGCAGTACGGGGGCGGCCGGGGAGCTGTTTTTT

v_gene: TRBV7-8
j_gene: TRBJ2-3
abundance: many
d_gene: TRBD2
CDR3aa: CASSLARTSVTDTQYF
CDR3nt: TGTGCCAGCAGCTTAGCGAGGACTAGCGTCACAGATACGCAGTATTTT

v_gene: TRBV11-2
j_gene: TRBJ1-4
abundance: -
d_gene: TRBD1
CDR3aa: CASSFRDSNEKLFF
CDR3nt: TGTGCCAGCAGCTTCCGGGACAGCAATGAAAAACTGTTTTTT

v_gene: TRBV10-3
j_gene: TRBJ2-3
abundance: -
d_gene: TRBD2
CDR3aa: CAIGMAGEDTQYF
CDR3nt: TGTGCCATCGGGATGGCGGGAGAAGATACGCAGTATTTT

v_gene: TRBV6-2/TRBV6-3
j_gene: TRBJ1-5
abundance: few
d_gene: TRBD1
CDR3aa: CASSSRGPGQPQHF
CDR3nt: TGTGCCAGCAGTAGCAGGGGGCCGGGTCAGCCCCAGCATTTT

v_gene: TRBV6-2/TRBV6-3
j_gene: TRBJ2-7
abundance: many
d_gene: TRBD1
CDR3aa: CASSYPGTDPYEQYF
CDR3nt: TGTGCCAGCAGTTACCCGGGGACAGATCCCTACGAGCAGTACTTC

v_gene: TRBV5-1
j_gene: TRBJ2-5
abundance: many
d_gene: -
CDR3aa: CASRRLLPGQETQYF
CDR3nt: TGCGCCAGCAGACGGCTGCTCCCAGGGCAGGAGACCCAGTACTTC

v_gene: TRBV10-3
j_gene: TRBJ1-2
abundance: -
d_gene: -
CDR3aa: CAISTQEGLPYF
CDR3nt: TGTGCCATCAGCACCCAAGAGGGTCTCCCGTACTTC

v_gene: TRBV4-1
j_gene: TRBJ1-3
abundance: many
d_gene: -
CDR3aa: CASSQAESGPGLYF
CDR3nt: TGCGCCAGCAGCCAGGCCGAGTCCGGGCCCGGACTATATTTT

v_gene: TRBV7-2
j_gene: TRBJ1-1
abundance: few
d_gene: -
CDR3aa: CASSLQGEAFF
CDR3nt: TGTGCCAGCAGCTTACAGGGTGAAGCTTTCTTT

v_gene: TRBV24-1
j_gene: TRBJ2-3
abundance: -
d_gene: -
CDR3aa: CATSDPSETDTQYF
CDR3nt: TGTGCCACCAGTGACCCCTCGGAAACAGATACGCAGTATTTT

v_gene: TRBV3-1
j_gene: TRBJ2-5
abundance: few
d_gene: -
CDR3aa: CASSQTGGSETQYF
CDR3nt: TGTGCCAGCAGCCAGACCGGGGGCAGTGAGACCCAGTACTTC

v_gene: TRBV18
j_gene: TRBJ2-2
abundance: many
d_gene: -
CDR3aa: CASSLLSGTPNTGELFF
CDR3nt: TGTGCCAGCTCACTGCTATCCGGGACACCGAACACCGGGGAGCTGTTTTTT

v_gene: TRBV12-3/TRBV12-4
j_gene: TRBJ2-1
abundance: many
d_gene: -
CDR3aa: CASSQAGSGPQFF
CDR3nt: TGTGCCAGCAGTCAAGCCGGAAGCGGTCCGCAGTTCTTC

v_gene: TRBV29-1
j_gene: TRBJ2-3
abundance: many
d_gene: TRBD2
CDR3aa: CSFRGTSGSAVGITSTDTQYF
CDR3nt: TGCAGCTTCCGAGGGACTAGCGGGAGTGCTGTGGGAATAACTAGCACAGATACGCAGTATTTT

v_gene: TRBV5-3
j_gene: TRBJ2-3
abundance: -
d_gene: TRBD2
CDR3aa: CARRKASGGAAADTQYF
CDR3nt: TGTGCCAGAAGAAAAGCTAGCGGGGGGGCCGCCGCAGATACGCAGTATTTT

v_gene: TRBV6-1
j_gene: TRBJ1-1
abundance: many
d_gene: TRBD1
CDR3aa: CASSEADRGRTEAFF
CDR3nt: TGTGCCAGCAGTGAAGCGGACAGGGGTAGGACTGAAGCTTTCTTT

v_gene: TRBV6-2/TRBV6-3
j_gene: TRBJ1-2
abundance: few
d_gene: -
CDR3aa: CASRDTANYGYTF
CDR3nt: TGTGCCAGCAGGGACACAGCTAACTATGGCTACACCTTC

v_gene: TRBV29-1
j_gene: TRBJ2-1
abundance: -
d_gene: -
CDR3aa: CSVEGGLLTYNEQFF
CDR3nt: TGCAGCGTTGAGGGGGGTCTGCTGACCTACAATGAGCAGTTCTTC

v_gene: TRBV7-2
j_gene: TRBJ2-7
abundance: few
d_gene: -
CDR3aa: CASSWTAAVYEQYF
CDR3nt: TGTGCCAGCAGCTGGACGGCCGCAGTCTACGAGCAGTACTTC

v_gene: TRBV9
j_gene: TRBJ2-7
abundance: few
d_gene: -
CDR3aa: CASSVGPGHNDEQYF
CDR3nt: TGTGCCAGCAGCGTAGGTCCAGGGCATAATGACGAGCAGTACTTC

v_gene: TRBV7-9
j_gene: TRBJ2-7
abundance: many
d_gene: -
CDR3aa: CASAGGPKGVYEQYF
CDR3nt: TGTGCCAGCGCTGGTGGCCCGAAGGGGGTCTACGAGCAGTACTTC